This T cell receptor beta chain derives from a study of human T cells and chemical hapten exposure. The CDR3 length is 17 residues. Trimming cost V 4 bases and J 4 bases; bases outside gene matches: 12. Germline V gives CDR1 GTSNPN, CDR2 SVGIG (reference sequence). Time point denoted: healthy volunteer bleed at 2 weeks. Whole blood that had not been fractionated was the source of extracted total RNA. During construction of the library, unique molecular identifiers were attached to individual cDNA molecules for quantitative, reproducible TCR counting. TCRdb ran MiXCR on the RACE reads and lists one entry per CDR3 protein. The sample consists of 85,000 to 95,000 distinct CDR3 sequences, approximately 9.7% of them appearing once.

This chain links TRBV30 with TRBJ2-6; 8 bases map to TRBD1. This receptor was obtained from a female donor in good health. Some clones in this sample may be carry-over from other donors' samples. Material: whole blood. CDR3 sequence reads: CAWMRGRGQPGANVLTF. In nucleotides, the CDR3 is TGTGCCTGGATGAGGGGCAGGGGGCAACCCGGGGCCAACGTCCTGACTTTC.